Sequencing of this T cell receptor (beta chain) was carried out in a study of CD8 T cells in Susac syndrome. Per germline, CDR1 MNHEY and CDR2 SMNVEV (reference sequence). The CDR3 covers 13 residues. V was clipped by 6 bases and J by 3 bases, with 11 bases between them. Healthy donors acted as controls, with matching for age and sex. Reverse transcription of roughly 0.45 to 1 ug RNA was performed with random hexamers. By means of immunoSEQ multiplex PCR, TCR beta CDR3 spanning 54 Vbeta and 13 Jbeta underwent amplification. Each CDR3 protein is one row after TCRdb ran MiXCR on the immunoSEQ multiplex PCR reads. This table holds some 120,000 distinct CDR3 sequences, just under 95% found once. This clonotype was recorded only once.

The sequence derives from a human donor in good health. The sequencing input was CD4+ T cells from PBMCs. The chain couples TRBV27 to TRBJ1-2; D perhaps matches TRBD1 (5 bases). Here the CDR3 reads CASRKTGDYGYTF. The CDR3 DNA follows: TGTGCCAGCAGAAAGACGGGGGACTATGGCTACACCTTC.